The rows below give T cell receptor beta chains drawn from one sample of a study of shared clonotypes between healthy human individuals. Clones were sequenced by immunoSEQ multiplex PCR, and TCRdb holds only the in-frame ones, with some missing. The table shows roughly 1,500,000 clones, with approximately 98.5% occurring only once. Source material: naive CD4+ T cells sorted from blood. The receptor source for this set is a man aged 30-40 years in good health. The CDR3 runs from the conserved cysteine through the conserved F or W. A D gene is named only where the DNA matches it firmly.

D gene: TRBD1
V gene: TRBV5-4
CDR3 protein: CASSPRQGEAFF

D gene: -
V gene: TRBV6-6
CDR3 protein: CASSYFPGNTIYF

D gene: TRBD1
V gene: TRBV7-9
CDR3 protein: CASSWTGGNEQFF

D gene: -
V gene: TRBV18
CDR3 protein: CASSPQRQNEAFF

D gene: -
V gene: TRBV11-2
CDR3 protein: CASSLDPRSAGYTF

D gene: TRBD1
V gene: TRBV30
CDR3 protein: CARLQGAGYTF

D gene: TRBD1
V gene: TRBV6-1
CDR3 protein: CASSAGTASYEQYF

D gene: -
V gene: TRBV6-6
CDR3 protein: CASSYYGPNSYEQYF

D gene: -
V gene: TRBV5-4
CDR3 protein: CASSSDRNNEQFF

D gene: -
V gene: TRBV5-1
CDR3 protein: CASSRDNSYEQYF

D gene: TRBD1
V gene: TRBV2
CDR3 protein: CASSRDRGHYGYTF

D gene: -
V gene: TRBV28
CDR3 protein: CASTRTGTQNTGELFF

D gene: -
V gene: TRBV21-1
CDR3 protein: CASSNSPTSSYEQYF

D gene: -
V gene: TRBV15
CDR3 protein: CATSRDIGQGIYEQYF

D gene: -
V gene: TRBV6-1
CDR3 protein: CATTGGGRNEQFF

D gene: -
V gene: TRBV10-3
CDR3 protein: CAISDYAEKLFF